This TCR beta chain derives from a study of technical replicates of blood from several donors. TCRdb's table, derived via immunoSEQ multiplex PCR, lists solely in-frame clones and lacks some. The data show tens of thousands of clones, 88% seen once. The CDR3 length is 12 residues. The germline CDR1 and CDR2 sequences are MNHNY and SVGAGI (reference sequence). V shed 4 bases and J shed 9 bases, with 10 bases lying between them. This sequence originates from a human donor in good health. Some clones in this sample may be carry-over from other donors' samples. The chain recombines TRBV6-6 with TRBJ2-1, with TRBD2 as a possible D gene (5 bases). The sequencing input was PBMCs. CDR3 sequence: CASSSNSGEQFF. In DNA form, the CDR3 reads TGTGCCAGCAGTTCCAACAGCGGTGAGCAGTTCTTC.